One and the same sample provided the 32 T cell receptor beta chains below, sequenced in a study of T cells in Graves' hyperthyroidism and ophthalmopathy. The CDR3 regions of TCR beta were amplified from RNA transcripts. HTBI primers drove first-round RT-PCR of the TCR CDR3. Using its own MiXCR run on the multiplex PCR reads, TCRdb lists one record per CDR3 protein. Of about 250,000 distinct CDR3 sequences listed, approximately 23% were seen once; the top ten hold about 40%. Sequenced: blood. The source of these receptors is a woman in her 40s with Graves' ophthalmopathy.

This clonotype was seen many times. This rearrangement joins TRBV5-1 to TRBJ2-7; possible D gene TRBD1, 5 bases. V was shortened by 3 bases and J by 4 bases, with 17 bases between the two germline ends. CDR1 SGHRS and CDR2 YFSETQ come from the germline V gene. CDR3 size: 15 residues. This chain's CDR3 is CASSWGGRGAYEQYF. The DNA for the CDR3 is TGCGCCAGCAGCTGGGGCGGCCGTGGGGCGTACGAGCAGTACTTC.

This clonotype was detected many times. CDR3 in amino acids: CSVAGLAGEVGELFF. The CDR3 bases are TGCAGCGTGGCGGGACTAGCGGGAGAGGTCGGGGAGCTGTTTTTT. This rearrangement joins TRBV29-1 to TRBJ2-2, with TRBD2 matching 14 bases. J lost 7 bases, V lost 6 bases, and 7 bases had no gene match. The CDR3 is 15 amino acids. Germline assignment: CDR1 SQVTM and CDR2 ANQGSEA.

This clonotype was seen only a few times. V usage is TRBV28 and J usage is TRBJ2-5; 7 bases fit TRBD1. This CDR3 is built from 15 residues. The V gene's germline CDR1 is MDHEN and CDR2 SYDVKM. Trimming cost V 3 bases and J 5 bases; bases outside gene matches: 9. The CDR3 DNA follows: TGTGCCAGCAGTTTTGGTACAGGGGAATACGAGACCCAGTACTTC. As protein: CASSFGTGEYETQYF.

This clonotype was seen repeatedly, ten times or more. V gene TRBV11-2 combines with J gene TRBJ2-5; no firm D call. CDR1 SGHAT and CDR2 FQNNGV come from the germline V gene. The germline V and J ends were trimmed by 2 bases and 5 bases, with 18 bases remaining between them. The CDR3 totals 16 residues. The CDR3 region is CASSLLSSRPWETQYF. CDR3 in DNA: TGTGCCAGCAGCTTATTGTCCTCTAGACCTTGGGAGACCCAGTACTTC.

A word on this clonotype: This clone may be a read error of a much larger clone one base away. DNA for the CDR3: TGTGCCTCGGGGAGGTCGGGCTACGAGCAGTCCTTC. It specifies CASGRSGYEQSF. The chain has TRBV7-9 and TRBJ2-7; possible D gene TRBD2, 6 bases. Germline values: CDR1 SEHNR, CDR2 FQNEAQ (reference sequence). The CDR3 has 12 amino acids. Drawing the rest from reference TRBV7-9 and TRBJ2-7, the complete variable domain is DTGVSQNPRHKITKRGQNVTFRCDPISEHNRLYWYRQTLGQGPEFLTYFQNEAQLEKSRLLSDRFSAERPKGSFSTLEIQRTEQGDSAMYLCASGRSGYEQSFGPGTRLTVT.

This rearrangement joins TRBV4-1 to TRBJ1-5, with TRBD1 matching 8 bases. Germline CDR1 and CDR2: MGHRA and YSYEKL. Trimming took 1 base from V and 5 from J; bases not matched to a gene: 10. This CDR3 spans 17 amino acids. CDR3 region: CASSQGLRQGAYQPQHF. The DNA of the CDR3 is TGCGCCAGCAGCCAAGGCCTCCGCCAGGGGGCATATCAGCCCCAGCATTTT.

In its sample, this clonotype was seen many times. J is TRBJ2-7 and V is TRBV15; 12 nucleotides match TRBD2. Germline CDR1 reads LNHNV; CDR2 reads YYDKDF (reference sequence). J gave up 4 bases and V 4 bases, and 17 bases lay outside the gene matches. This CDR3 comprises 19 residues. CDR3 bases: TGTGCCACCAGCACAAGGACTAGCGGGACCTTCGGAAAACAATACGAGCAGTACTTC. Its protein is CATSTRTSGTFGKQYEQYF.

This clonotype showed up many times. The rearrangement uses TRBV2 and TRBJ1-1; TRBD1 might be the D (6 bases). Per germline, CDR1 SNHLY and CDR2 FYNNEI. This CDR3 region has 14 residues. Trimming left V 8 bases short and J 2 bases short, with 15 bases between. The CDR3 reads CASRLQGLNTEAFF. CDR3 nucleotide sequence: TGTGCCAGCCGACTACAGGGACTAAACACTGAAGCTTTCTTT.

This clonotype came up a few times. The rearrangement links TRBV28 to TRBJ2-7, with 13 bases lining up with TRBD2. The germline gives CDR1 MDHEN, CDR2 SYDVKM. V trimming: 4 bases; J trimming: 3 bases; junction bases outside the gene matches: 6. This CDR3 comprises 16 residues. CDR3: CASSSPGLAGFYEQYF. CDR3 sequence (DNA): TGTGCCAGCAGTTCTCCGGGACTAGCGGGATTCTACGAGCAGTACTTC.

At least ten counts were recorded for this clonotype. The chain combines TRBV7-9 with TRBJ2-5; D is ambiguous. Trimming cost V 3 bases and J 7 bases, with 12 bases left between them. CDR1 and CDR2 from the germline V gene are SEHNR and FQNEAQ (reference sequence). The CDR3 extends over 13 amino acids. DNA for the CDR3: TGTGCCAGCAGCTTTGGTGTGAGGAGGACCCAGTACTTC. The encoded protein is CASSFGVRRTQYF.

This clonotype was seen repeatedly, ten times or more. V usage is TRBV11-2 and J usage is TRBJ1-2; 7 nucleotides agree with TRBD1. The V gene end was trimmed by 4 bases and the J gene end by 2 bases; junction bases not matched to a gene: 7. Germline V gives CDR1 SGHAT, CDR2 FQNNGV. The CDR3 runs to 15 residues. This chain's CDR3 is CASSYIKTGNYGYTF. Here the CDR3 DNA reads TGTGCCAGCAGCTATATCAAGACAGGGAACTATGGCTACACCTTC. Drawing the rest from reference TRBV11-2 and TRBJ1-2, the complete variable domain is EAGVAQSPRYKIIEKRQSVAFWCNPISGHATLYWYQQILGQGPKLLIQFQNNGVVDDSQLPKDRFSAERLKGVDSTLKIQPAKLEDSAVYLCASSYIKTGNYGYTFGSGTRLTVV.

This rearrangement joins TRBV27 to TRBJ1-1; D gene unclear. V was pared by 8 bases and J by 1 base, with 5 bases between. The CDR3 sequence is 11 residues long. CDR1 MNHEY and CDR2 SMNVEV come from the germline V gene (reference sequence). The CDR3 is CASGQNTEAFF. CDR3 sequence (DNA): TGTGCCAGCGGCCAGAACACTGAAGCTTTCTTT.

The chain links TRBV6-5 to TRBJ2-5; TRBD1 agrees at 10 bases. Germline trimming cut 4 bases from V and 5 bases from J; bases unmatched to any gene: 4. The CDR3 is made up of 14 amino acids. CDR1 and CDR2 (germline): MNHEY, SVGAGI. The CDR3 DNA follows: TGTGCCAGCAGTTCGACAGGGGGCACCGAGACCCAGTACTTC. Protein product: CASSSTGGTETQYF.

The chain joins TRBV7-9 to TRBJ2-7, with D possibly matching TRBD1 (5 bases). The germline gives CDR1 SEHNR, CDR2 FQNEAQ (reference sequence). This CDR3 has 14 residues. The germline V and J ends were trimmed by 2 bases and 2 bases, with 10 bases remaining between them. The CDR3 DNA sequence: TGTGCCAGCAGCTTAACAGGACCTACCTACGAGCAGTACTTC. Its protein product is CASSLTGPTYEQYF.

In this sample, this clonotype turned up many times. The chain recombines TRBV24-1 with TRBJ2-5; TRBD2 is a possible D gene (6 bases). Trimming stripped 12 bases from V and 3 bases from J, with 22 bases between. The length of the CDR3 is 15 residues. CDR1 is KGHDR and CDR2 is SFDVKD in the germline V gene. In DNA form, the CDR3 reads TGTGCCGCCGCCTCCTCGGGAGCGATAGAAGAGACCCAGTACTTC. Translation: CAAASSGAIEETQYF.

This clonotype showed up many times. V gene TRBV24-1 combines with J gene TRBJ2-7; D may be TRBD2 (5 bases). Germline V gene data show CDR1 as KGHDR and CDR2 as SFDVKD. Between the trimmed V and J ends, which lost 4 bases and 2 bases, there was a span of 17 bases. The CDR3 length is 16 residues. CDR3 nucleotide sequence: TGTGCCACCAGTGAAGGAGGACCCTGGAGCCCCTACGAGCAGTACTTC. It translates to CATSEGGPWSPYEQYF.

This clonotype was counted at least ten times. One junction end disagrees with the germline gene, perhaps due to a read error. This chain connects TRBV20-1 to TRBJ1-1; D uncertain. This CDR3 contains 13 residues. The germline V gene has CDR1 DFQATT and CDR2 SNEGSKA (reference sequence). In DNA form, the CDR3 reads TGCAGTGCTAGAGACAGGAAGAACACTGAAGCTTCCTTT. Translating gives CSARDRKNTEASF.

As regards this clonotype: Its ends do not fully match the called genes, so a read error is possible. CDR3 coding DNA: TGTGTCAGCAGGGACACGACAGGAGTTGGGACTGGAGCTTTCTTT. This translates into CVSRDTTGVGTGAFF. This rearrangement joins TRBV2 to TRBJ1-1, with a weak D call TRBD1 (6 bases). CDR1 SNHLY and CDR2 FYNNEI come from the germline V gene. CDR3 length equals 15 residues. Drawing the rest from reference TRBV2 and TRBJ1-1, the complete variable domain is EPEVTQTPSHQVTQMGQEVILRCVPISNHLYFYWYRQILGQKVEFLVSFYNNEISEKSEIFDDQFSVERPDGSNFTLKIRSTKLEDSAMYFCVSRDTTGVGTGAFFGQGTRLTVV.

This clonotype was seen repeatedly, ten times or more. The CDR3 loop reads CASSPGQLYGYTF. CDR3 coding DNA: TGCGCCAGCAGCCCGGGACAGCTCTATGGCTACACCTTC. The chain is built from TRBV5-1 and TRBJ1-2; TRBD1 agrees at 7 bases. Germline V gives CDR1 SGHRS, CDR2 YFSETQ. V shed 4 bases, J shed 4 bases, and the junction held 4 bases outside the gene matches. The CDR3 covers 13 residues.

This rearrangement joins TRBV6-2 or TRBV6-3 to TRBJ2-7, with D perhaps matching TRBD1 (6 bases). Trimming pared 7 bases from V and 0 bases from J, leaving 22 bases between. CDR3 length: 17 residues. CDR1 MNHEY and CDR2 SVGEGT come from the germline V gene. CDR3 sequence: CASTSTQGQLHSYEQYF. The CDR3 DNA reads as TGTGCCAGCACCTCAACTCAGGGACAACTTCACTCCTACGAGCAGTACTTC.

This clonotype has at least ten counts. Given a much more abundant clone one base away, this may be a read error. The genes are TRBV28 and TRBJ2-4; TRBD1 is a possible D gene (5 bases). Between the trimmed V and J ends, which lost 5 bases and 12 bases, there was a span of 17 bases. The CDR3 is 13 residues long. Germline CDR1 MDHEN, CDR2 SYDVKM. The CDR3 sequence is CASSAPTESDQYF. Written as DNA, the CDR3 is TGTGCCAGCAGTGCTCCGACAGAGTCAGATCAGTACTTC. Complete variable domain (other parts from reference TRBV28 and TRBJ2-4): DVKVTQSSRYLVKRTGEKVFLECVQDMDHENMFWYRQDPGLGLRLIYFSYDVKMKEKGDIPEGYSVSREKKERFSLILESASTNQTSMYLCASSAPTESDQYFGAGTRLSVL.

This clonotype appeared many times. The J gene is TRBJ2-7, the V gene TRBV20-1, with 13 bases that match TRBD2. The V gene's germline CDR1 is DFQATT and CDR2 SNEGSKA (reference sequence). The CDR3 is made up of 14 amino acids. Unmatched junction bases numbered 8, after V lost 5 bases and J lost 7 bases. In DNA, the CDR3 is TGCAGTGCTTCCGGACTAGCGGGGGTGGGTGAGCAGTACTTC. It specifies CSASGLAGVGEQYF.

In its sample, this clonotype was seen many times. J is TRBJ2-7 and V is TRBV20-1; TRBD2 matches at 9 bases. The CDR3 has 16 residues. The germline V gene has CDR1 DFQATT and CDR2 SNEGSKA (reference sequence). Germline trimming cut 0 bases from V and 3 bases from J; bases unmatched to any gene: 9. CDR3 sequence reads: CSAREWREGKGYEQYF. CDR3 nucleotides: TGCAGTGCTAGAGAGTGGCGGGAGGGCAAGGGCTACGAGCAGTACTTC.

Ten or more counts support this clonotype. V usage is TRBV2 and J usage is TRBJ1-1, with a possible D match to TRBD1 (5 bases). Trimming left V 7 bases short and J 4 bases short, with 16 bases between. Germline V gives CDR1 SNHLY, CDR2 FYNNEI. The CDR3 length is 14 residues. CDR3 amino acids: CASIEGAVGTEAFF. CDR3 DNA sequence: TGTGCCAGCATAGAAGGGGCAGTAGGCACTGAAGCTTTCTTT.

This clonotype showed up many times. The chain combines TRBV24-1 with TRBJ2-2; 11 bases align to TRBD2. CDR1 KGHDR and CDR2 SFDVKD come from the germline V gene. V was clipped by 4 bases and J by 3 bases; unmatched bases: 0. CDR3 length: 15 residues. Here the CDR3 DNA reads TGTGCCACCAGTGAACTAGCGGGAGACACCGGGGAGCTGTTTTTT. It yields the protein CATSELAGDTGELFF.

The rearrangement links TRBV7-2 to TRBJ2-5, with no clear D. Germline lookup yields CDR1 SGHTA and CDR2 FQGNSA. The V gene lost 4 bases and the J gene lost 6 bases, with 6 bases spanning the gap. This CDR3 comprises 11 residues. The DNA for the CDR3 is TGTGCCAGCAGCTCCCAGAAGACCCAGTACTTC. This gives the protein CASSSQKTQYF.

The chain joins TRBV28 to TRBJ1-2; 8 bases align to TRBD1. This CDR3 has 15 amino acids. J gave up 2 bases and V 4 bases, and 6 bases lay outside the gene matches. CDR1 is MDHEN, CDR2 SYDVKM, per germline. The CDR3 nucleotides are TGTGCCAGCAGTTCCCCTTGGACAGGGAACTATGGCTACACCTTC. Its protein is CASSSPWTGNYGYTF.

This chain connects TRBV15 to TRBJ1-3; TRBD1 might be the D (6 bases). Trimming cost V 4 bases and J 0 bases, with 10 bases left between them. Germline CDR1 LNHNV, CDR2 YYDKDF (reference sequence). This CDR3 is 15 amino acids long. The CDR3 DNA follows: TGTGCCACCAGCACCGGGGACATCTCTGGAAACACCATATATTTT. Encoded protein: CATSTGDISGNTIYF. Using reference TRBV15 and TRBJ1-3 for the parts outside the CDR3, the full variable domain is DAMVIQNPRYQVTQFGKPVTLSCSQTLNHNVMYWYQQKSSQAPKLLFHYYDKDFNNEADTPDNFQSRRPNTSFCFLDIRSPGLGDTAMYLCATSTGDISGNTIYFGEGSWLTVV.

CDR3 sequence: CASSFPTGRGSNQPQHF. CDR3 DNA sequence: TGTGCCAGCAGTTTCCCCACAGGGAGAGGAAGCAATCAGCCCCAGCATTTT. This chain connects TRBV6-2 or TRBV6-3 to TRBJ1-5, with D maybe TRBD1 (6 bases). Trimming took 4 bases from V and 1 from J, leaving 17 bases between them. CDR1 and CDR2 from the germline V gene are MNHEY and SVGEGT. The CDR3 length is 17 residues.

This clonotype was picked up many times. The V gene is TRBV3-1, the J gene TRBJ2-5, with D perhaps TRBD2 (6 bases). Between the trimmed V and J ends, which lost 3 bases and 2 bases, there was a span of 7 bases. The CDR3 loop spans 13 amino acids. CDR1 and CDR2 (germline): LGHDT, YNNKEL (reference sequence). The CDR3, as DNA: TGTGCCAGCAGCCAGGGACTGCAAGAGACCCAGTACTTC. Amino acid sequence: CASSQGLQETQYF.

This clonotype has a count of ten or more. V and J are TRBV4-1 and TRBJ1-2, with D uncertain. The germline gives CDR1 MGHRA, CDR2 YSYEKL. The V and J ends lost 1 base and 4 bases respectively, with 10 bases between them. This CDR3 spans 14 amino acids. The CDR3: CASSQGEGTYGYTF. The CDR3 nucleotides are TGCGCCAGCAGCCAAGGGGAGGGAACCTATGGCTACACCTTC.

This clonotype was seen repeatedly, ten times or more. Here the CDR3 reads CASSGGFHGYTF. CDR3 DNA: TGTGCCAGCAGTGGAGGGTTCCATGGCTACACCTTC. This rearrangement joins TRBV25-1 to TRBJ1-2; D unresolved. V lost 4 bases and J 6 bases, leaving 9 bases between the germline ends. Germline V CDR1 and CDR2: MGHDK, SYGVNS. The CDR3 length is 12 residues.